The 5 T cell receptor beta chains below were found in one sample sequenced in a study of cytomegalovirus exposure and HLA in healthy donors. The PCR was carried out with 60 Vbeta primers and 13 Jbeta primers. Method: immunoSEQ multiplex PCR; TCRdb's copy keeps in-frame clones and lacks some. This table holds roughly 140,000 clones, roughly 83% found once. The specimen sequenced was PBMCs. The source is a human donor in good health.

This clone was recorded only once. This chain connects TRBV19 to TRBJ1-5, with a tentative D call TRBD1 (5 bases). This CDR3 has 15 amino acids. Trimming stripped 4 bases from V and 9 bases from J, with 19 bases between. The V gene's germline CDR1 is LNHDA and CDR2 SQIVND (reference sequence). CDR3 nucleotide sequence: TGTGCCAGTAGTAGTAGGGGACTCCCCGTGAGGCCCCAGCATTTT. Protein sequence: CASSSRGLPVRPQHF.

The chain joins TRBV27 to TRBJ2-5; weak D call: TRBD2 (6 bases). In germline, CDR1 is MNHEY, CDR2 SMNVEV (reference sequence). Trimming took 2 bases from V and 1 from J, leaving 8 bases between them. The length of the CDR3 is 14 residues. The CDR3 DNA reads TGTGCCAGCAGTTTACGCGGGACCCAAGAGACCCAGTACTTC. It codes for CASSLRGTQETQYF.

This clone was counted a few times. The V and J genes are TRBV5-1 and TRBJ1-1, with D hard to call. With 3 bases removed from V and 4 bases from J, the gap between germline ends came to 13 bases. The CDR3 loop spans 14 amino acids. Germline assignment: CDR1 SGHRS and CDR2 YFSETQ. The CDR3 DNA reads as TGCGCCAGCAGCTCAGATCCAGGTTCCACTGAAGCTTTCTTT. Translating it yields CASSSDPGSTEAFF.

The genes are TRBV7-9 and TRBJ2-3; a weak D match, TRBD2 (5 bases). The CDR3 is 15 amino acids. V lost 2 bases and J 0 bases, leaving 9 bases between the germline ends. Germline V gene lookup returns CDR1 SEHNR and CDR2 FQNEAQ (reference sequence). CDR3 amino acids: CASSLRSVSTDTQYF. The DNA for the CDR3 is TGTGCCAGCAGCTTACGTAGCGTTAGCACAGATACGCAGTATTTT.

CDR3 sequence (DNA): TGCGCCAGCAGCCCACATACCAGGGGGGTTAGTGAAAAACTGTTTTTT. Protein product: CASSPHTRGVSEKLFF. The chain joins TRBV5-1 to TRBJ1-4; 7 nucleotides align to TRBD1. J was trimmed by 7 bases and V by 4 bases; bases with no gene match: 13. The CDR3 covers 16 residues. CDR1 and CDR2 (germline): SGHRS, YFSETQ.